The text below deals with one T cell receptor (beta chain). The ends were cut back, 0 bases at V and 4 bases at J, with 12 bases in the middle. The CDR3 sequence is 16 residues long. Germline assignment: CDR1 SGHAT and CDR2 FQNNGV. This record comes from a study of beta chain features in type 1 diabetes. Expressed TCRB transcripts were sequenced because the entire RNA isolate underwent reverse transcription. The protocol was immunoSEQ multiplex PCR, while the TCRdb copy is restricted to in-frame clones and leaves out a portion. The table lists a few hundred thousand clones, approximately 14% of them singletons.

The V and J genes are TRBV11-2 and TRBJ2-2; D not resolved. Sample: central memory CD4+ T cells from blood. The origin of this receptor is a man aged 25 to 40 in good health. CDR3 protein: CASSLDGASVTGELFF. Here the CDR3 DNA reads TGTGCCAGCAGCTTAGATGGCGCCAGCGTCACCGGGGAGCTGTTTTTT.